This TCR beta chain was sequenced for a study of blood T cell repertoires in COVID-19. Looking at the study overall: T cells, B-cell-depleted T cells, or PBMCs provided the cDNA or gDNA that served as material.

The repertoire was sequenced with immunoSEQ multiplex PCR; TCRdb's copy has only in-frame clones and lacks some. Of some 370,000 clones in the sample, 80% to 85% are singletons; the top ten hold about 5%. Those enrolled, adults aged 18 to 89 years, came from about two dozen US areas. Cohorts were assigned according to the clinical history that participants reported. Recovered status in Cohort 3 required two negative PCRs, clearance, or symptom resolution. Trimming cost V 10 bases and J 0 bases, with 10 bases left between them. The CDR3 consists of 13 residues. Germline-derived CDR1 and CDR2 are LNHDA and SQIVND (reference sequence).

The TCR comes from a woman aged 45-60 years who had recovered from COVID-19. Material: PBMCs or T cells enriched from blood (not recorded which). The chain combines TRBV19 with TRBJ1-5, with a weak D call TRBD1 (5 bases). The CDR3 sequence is CATSDISNQPQHF. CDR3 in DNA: TGTGCCACTTCGGACATTAGCAATCAGCCCCAGCATTTT.